The source of this TCR beta chain is a study of vaccination effects on CD4 cells after COVID-19. General study findings and limits: Just 1 of 255 vaccine-induced clones in healthy recipients was cross-reactive. Missing from the study were early post-infection timepoints, and its convalescent patients were few.

About this clone itself: Its specificity is unknown.

Germline V CDR1 and CDR2: KGHSH, LQKENI. The CDR3 covers 17 residues. V was pared by 4 bases and J by 4 bases, with 8 bases of the junction left unmatched. Using immunoSEQ multiplex PCR, the repertoire was profiled, and TCRdb retains in-frame clones only, with some absent. Here the sample spans around 24,000 clones, roughly 81% being singletons. Prior to sequencing, the ViraFEST assay stimulated PBMC with viral peptide pools, which expanded the antigen-specific CD4+ T cells. Having been cultured for approximately ten days, the cells underwent CD4+ T cell isolation. Subjects were given two BNT162b2 or mRNA-1273 vaccine doses. Vaccinated participants had no history of SARS-CoV-2 infection and tested negative for nucleocapsid antibodies.

This TCR came from a human donor who received a COVID-19 vaccine. Some clones in this sample may be carry-over from other donors' samples. The specimen comprised CD4+ T cells from PBMCs cultured with SARS-CoV-2 spike peptides, sampled after COVID-19 vaccination. The rearrangement joins TRBV18 to TRBJ2-2; 11 bases fit TRBD1. The CDR3 reads CASSLSGTGGSTGELFF. The DNA of the CDR3 is TGTGCCAGCTCACTTTCCGGGACAGGGGGAAGCACCGGGGAGCTGTTTTTT.